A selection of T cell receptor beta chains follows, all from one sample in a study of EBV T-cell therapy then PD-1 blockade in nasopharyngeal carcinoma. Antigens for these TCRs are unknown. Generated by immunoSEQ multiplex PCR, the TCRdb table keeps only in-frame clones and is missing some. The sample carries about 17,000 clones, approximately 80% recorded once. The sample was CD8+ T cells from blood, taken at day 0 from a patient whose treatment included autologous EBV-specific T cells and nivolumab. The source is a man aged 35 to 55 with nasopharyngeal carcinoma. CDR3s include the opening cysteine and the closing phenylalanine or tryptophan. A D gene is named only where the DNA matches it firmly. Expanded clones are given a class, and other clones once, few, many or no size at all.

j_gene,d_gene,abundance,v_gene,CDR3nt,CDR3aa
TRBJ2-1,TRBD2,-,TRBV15,TGTGCCACCAGCAGAGATAGGCTAGCGGGGGGATACAATGAGCAGTTCTTC,CATSRDRLAGGYNEQFF
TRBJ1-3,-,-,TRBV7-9,TGTGCCAGCAGCCTGCTCCAGAGCTCTGGAAACACCATATATTTT,CASSLLQSSGNTIYF
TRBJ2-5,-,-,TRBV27,TGTGCCAGCAGTCCCGTACAGCTCCCAGAGACCCAGTACTTC,CASSPVQLPETQYF
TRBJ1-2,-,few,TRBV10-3,TGTGCCATCAGGGGTCCAGGGAGCTATGGCTACACCTTC,CAIRGPGSYGYTF
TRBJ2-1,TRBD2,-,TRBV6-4,TGTGCCAGCACCACTAGCGGGGAAGTGAAGGAGCAGTTCTTC,CASTTSGEVKEQFF
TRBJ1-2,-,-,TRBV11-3,TGTGCCAGCAGCCAGCAGGGATATGGCTACACCTTC,CASSQQGYGYTF
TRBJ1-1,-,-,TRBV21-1,TGTGCCCCCCTCTCCCAGAGTAACACTGAAGCTTTCTTT,CAPLSQSNTEAFF
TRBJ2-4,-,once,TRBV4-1,TGCGCCAGCAGCCTCCAACGGGACCCCCAAAACATTCAGTACTTC,CASSLQRDPQNIQYF
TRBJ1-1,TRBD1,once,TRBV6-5,TGTGCCAGCAGTCAACTGACAGGGCGAAATGAAGCTTTCTTT,CASSQLTGRNEAFF
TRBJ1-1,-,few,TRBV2,TGTGCCAGCAGTGAAGGCTTAGGGCTGAACACTGAAGCTTTCTTT,CASSEGLGLNTEAFF
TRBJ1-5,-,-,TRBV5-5,TGTGCCAGCTCTGGACAATACAATCAGCCCCAGCATTTT,CASSGQYNQPQHF
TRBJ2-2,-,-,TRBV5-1,TGCGCCAGCAGTTACTCCGGGGAGCTGTTTTTT,CASSYSGELFF
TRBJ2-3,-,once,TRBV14,TGTGCCAGCAGCCAAGATAGTTTGGGTACGCAGTATTTT,CASSQDSLGTQYF
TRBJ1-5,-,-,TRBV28,TGTGCCAGCAGTTTAATAGCGTGGGCTAGCAATCAGCCCCAGCATTTT,CASSLIAWASNQPQHF
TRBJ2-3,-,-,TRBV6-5,TGTGCCAGCAGTCGACTGTACAAAGGGGATACGCAGTATTTT,CASSRLYKGDTQYF
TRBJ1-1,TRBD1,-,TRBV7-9,TGTGCCAGCACCCCCGGCGGAGGGGGCCACACTGAAGCTTTCTTT,CASTPGGGGHTEAFF
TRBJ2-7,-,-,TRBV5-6,TGTGCCAGCAGCTCTGAGTGGGAGCAGTACTTC,CASSSEWEQYF
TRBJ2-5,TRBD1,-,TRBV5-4,TGTGCCACCACAGTCCCGGGACAGGGGTACCAAGAGACCCAGTACTTC,CATTVPGQGYQETQYF
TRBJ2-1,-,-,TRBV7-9,TGTGCCAGCAGTCCGAGTGAGCAGTTCTTC,CASSPSEQFF
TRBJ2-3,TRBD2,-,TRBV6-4,TGTGCCAGCAGTGTACGGGGGGGAGCCGCAGATACGCAGTATTTT,CASSVRGGAADTQYF
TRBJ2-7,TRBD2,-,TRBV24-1,TGTGCCACCAGTCCGGGGGGCGAGCAGTACTTC,CATSPGGEQYF
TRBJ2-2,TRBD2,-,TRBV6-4,TGTGCCAGCAGTCCCAGCGGGGGGAATACCGGGGAGCTGTTTTTT,CASSPSGGNTGELFF
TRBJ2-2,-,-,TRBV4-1,TGCGCCAGCAGCCCCACTAACACCGGGGAGCTGTTTTTT,CASSPTNTGELFF
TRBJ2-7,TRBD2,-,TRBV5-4,TGTGCCAGCAGCGCAGCGGGGGAGTCCTACGAGCAGTACTTC,CASSAAGESYEQYF
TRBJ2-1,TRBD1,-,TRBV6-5,TGTGCCAGCAGGCCGGGACAGGGTACCAATGAGCAGTTCTTC,CASRPGQGTNEQFF
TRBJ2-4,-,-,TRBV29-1,TGCAGCGTTGCCGGACTAGCCAAAAACATTCAGTACTTC,CSVAGLAKNIQYF
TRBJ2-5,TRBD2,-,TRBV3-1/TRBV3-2,TGTGCCAGCAGCCAGGAGACTAGCGGGGGGTTCGGGGAGACCCAGTACTTC,CASSQETSGGFGETQYF
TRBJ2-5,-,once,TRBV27,TGTGCCAGCACGCCCGAGGAGACCCAGTACTTC,CASTPEETQYF
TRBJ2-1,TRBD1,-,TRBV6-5,TGTGCCAGCAGCCCAGGGGGCTATGAGCAGTTCTTC,CASSPGGYEQFF
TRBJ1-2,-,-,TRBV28,TGTGCCAGCAGTTTATTGGGGGCTGCCGACTATGGCTACACCTTC,CASSLLGAADYGYTF
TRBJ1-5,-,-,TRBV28,TGTGCCAGCAGTTTCGAACAGCCCCAGCATTTT,CASSFEQPQHF
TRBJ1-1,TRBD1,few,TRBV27,TGTGCCAGCAGTCCTAAGGACAGGGGGAACACTGAAGCTTTCTTT,CASSPKDRGNTEAFF
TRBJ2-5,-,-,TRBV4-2,TGTGCCAGCAGCCAAGAAAGGGGGGGCCAAGAGACCCAGTACTTC,CASSQERGGQETQYF
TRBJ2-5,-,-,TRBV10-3,TGTGCCATTGGGGCGAGGACCCAGTACTTC,CAIGARTQYF
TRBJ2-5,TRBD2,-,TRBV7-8,TGTGCCAGCAGCTTCCTCGGGAGGGGGGGGACCCAGTACTTC,CASSFLGRGGTQYF
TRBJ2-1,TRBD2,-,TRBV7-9,TGTGCCAGCAGCTCGAGGGCACGGCTAGCGGGGCCAAGCAACAATGAGCAGTTCTTC,CASSSRARLAGPSNNEQFF
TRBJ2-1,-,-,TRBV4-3,TGCGCCAGCAGCCAAGGTATGAGCTCCTACAATGAGCAGTTCTTC,CASSQGMSSYNEQFF
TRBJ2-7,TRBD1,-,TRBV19,TGTGCCAGTAGTATGGACAGGTTCGGGGCCTACGAGCAGTACTTC,CASSMDRFGAYEQYF
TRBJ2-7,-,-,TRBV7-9,TGTGCCAGCAGCTTGCAGTTACGATACGAGCAGTACTTC,CASSLQLRYEQYF
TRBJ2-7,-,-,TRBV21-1,TGTGCCAGCCCCGAGACACACTACGAGCAGTACTTC,CASPETHYEQYF
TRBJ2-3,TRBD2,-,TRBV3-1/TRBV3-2,TGTGCCAGCAGCTCTACCCGGGGACTAGGAATTTCAGATACGCAGTATTTT,CASSSTRGLGISDTQYF
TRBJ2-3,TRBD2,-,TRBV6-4,TGTGCCAGCAGTACTAGCGGGGGGGCCGATACGCAGTATTTT,CASSTSGGADTQYF
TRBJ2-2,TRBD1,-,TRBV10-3,TGTGCCACAGGACAGGGGATTAACACCGGGGAGCTGTTTTTT,CATGQGINTGELFF
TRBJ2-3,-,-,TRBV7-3,TGTGCCAGCAGCTTAAACGGGGCGACAGATACGCAGTATTTT,CASSLNGATDTQYF
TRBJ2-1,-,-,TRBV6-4,TGTGCCAGCAGTGACTCCCCCGTAGGGGGCTACAATGAGCAGTTCTTC,CASSDSPVGGYNEQFF